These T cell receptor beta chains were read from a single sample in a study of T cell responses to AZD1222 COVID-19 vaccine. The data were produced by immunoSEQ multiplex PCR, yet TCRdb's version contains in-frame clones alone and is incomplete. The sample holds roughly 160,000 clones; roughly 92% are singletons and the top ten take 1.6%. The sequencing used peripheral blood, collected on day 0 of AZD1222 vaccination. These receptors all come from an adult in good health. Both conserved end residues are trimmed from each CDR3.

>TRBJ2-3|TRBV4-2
ASSPLGTLTDTQY
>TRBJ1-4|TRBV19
ASSNRDRVLSENEKLF
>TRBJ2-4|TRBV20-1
SASSAGDIQY
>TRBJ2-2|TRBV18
ASSSSIAGRNTGELF
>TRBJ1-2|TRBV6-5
ASSWQDRGHYGYT
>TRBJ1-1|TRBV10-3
AISESLGAQPNTEAF
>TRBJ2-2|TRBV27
ASTSLTASNTGELF
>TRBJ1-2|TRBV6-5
ASSSWMGGYT
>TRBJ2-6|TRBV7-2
ASSLRGGAPSGANVLT
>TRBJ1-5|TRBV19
ASSIWQGAGNQPQH
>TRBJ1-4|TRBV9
ASSHKATGGGEGKEKLF
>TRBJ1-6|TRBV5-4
ASSGQGDSPLH
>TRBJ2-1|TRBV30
AWADDRALEQF
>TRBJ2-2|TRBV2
ASKHETANTGELF
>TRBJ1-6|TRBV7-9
ASSLRGIAGSPLH
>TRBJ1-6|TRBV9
ASSVRTGSSPLH
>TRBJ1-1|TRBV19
ASSRDSSRMNTEAF
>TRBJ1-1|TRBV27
ASSLDRGNTEAF
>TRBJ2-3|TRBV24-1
ATSDSTGTASFGTQY
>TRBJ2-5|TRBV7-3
ASSVRGLTGETQY
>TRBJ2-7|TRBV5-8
ASSQRQAGGIYEQY
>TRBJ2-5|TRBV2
ASRVQGRETQY